The present TCR beta chain was sequenced within a study of Graves' ophthalmopathy and Graves' hyperthyroidism. RNA transcripts served as template for amplifying TCR beta CDR3 sequences. The workflow started with a first-round RT-PCR run with HTBI primers and then moved on to a second-round multiplex PCR. A single record per CDR3 protein comes from TCRdb applying MiXCR to the multiplex PCR reads. Of about 620,000 distinct CDR3 sequences in the sample, 20% to 25% were seen once. The stable label applied to hyperthyroidism with no ophthalmopathy within 18 months of follow-up. Germline CDR1 reads LNHDA; CDR2 reads SQIVND (reference sequence). V shed 5 bases, J shed 2 bases, and the junction held 6 bases outside the gene matches. The CDR3 spans 14 residues.

The chain combines TRBV19 with TRBJ2-7; TRBD1 matches at 7 bases. The origin of this receptor is a woman younger than 30 with stable Graves' hyperthyroidism. Some clones in this sample may be carry-over from other donors' samples. Source material: peripheral blood. The CDR3 spells CASSPGQIAYEQYF. DNA of the CDR3: TGTGCCAGTAGTCCGGGACAGATTGCCTACGAGCAGTACTTC.